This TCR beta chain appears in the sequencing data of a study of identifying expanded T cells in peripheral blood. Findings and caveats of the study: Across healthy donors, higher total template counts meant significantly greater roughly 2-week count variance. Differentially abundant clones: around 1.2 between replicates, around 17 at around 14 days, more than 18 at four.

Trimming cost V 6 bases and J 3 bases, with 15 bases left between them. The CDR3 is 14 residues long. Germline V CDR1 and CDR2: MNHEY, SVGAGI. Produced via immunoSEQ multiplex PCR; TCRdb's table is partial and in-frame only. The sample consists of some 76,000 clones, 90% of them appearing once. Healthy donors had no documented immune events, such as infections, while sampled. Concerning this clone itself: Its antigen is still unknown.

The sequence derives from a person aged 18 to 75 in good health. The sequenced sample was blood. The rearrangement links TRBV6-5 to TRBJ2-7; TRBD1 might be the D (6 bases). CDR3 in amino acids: CASRSGTLYYEQYF. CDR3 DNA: TGTGCCAGCAGATCAGGGACACTCTACTACGAGCAGTACTTC.